The 29 T cell receptor beta chains listed next were all sequenced from one sample in a study of T cell responses to AZD1222 COVID-19 vaccine. Measured with immunoSEQ multiplex PCR; TCRdb has only the in-frame clones, and not every one. The sample holds around 140,000 clones, about 92% seen once. This specimen was peripheral blood, taken on day 0 of AZD1222 vaccination. These receptors all stem from an adult in good health.

The V gene is TRBV7-2, the J gene TRBJ1-3; the D gene is possibly TRBD1 (5 bases). Germline V lookup: CDR1 SGHTA, CDR2 FQGNSA. The CDR3 is 16 amino acids. The V and J ends lost 5 bases and 1 base respectively, with 15 bases between them. The CDR3 DNA follows: TGTGCCAGCAGCCCAGCGACGGAGGGGTCTGGAAACACCATATATTTT. It encodes CASSPATEGSGNTIYF.

This sequence joins TRBV13 and TRBJ2-1, with D perhaps TRBD1 (6 bases). The germline V gene encodes CDR1 PRHDT and CDR2 FYEKMQ (reference sequence). The CDR3 extends over 12 amino acids. Trimming took off 10 bases at V and 9 bases at J, with 16 bases between the two ends. This CDR3 is CATLRLGAEQFF. In DNA form, the CDR3 reads TGTGCCACCCTCCGGCTGGGGGCTGAGCAGTTCTTC.

The chain joins TRBV6-1 to TRBJ2-1; 10 bases are shared with TRBD2. The CDR3 consists of 16 residues. V lost 2 bases, J lost 4 bases, and 5 bases stayed unmatched. Germline V gene sequence: CDR1 MNHNS, CDR2 SASEGT. The CDR3 spells CASSEFISGGYNEQFF. The CDR3 DNA reads TGTGCCAGCAGTGAATTTATTAGCGGGGGGTACAATGAGCAGTTCTTC.

The genes are TRBV5-4 and TRBJ2-7; a weak D match, TRBD2 (5 bases). V was clipped by 2 bases and J by 2 bases, with 14 bases between them. Germline lookup yields CDR1 SGHNT and CDR2 YYREEE (reference sequence). The CDR3 contains 15 residues. The CDR3 DNA follows: TGTGCCAGCAGCTTTGGGCGAGCGGCCGCCTACGAGCAGTACTTC. The encoded protein is CASSFGRAAAYEQYF.

The V and J genes are TRBV7-9 and TRBJ1-2, with D possibly matching TRBD1 (5 bases). CDR1 is SEHNR, CDR2 FQNEAQ, per germline (reference sequence). Trimming removed 5 bases from V and 2 bases from J, with 9 bases in between. There are 13 residues in the CDR3. In nucleotides, the CDR3 is TGTGCCAGCAGCGGGGGAACGAACTATGGCTACACCTTC. Translation gives CASSGGTNYGYTF.

V usage is TRBV6-5 and J usage is TRBJ1-1, with no clear D. The germline V and J ends were trimmed by 4 bases and 5 bases, with 17 bases remaining between them. This CDR3 is 15 amino acids long. Germline V gene data show CDR1 as MNHEY and CDR2 as SVGAGI. The CDR3 DNA is TGTGCCAGCAGTTTGGATCCCTCGAGGAGGACTGAAGCTTTCTTT. As protein: CASSLDPSRRTEAFF.

This rearrangement joins TRBV19 to TRBJ1-1; D ambiguous. The CDR3 extends over 15 amino acids. CDR1 is LNHDA, CDR2 SQIVND, per germline (reference sequence). The ends were cut back, 1 base at V and 0 bases at J, with 9 bases in the middle. CDR3 protein: CASSIGVMLNTEAFF. CDR3 in DNA: TGTGCCAGTAGTATAGGGGTGATGTTGAACACTGAAGCTTTCTTT.

This clone turned up a few times. The rearrangement uses TRBV9 and TRBJ2-2; 9 bases line up with TRBD1. CDR3 length equals 18 residues. V dropped 4 bases and J dropped 6; count of bases not matched to a gene: 16. Germline V gene sequence: CDR1 SGDLS, CDR2 YYNGEE. CDR3 amino acids: CASSHKSGTGIEAGELFF. The CDR3 bases are TGTGCCAGCAGCCACAAATCGGGGACAGGGATTGAAGCCGGGGAGCTGTTTTTT.

The chain links TRBV28 to TRBJ1-1, with 8 bases aligning to TRBD1. CDR1 and CDR2 from the germline V gene are MDHEN and SYDVKM. Trimming at V came to 4 bases and at J to 4 bases, leaving 5 bases not matched to a gene. The CDR3 covers 14 residues. The CDR3 reads CASSYYGQGTEAFF. CDR3 DNA sequence: TGTGCCAGCAGTTACTACGGACAGGGCACTGAAGCTTTCTTT.

The V and J genes are TRBV12-3 or TRBV12-4 and TRBJ1-5, with D hard to call. This CDR3 spans 13 amino acids. V lost 2 bases and J 13 bases, leaving 15 bases between the germline ends. In nucleotides, the CDR3 is TGTGCCAGCAGTTTAACGGGGTATGGAAATCAGCATTTT. The encoded protein is CASSLTGYGNQHF.

The CDR3 DNA sequence: TGCAGCGTTGTGGACAGGGGAAGGCACGAGCAGTACTTC. It yields the protein CSVVDRGRHEQYF. The chain employs TRBV29-1 and TRBJ2-7; 9 bases are a match to TRBD1. The germline V gene encodes CDR1 SQVTM and CDR2 ANQGSEA. The CDR3 totals 13 residues. V shed 4 bases and J 5 bases; nucleotides not matched to a gene: 6.

V and J are TRBV3-1 (or the pseudogene TRBV3-2) and TRBJ1-2; no reliable D call. CDR1 is LGHDT and CDR2 is YNNKEL in the germline V gene (reference sequence). The CDR3 consists of 12 residues. V shed 3 bases and J shed 5 bases, with 7 bases lying between them. The CDR3 spells CASSHPLYGYTF. The CDR3 nucleotides are TGTGCCAGCAGCCACCCATTATATGGCTACACCTTC.

This chain uses TRBV6-5 with TRBJ2-2, with a possible D match to TRBD2 (5 bases). This CDR3 has 13 residues. Per germline, CDR1 MNHEY and CDR2 SVGAGI. V dropped 6 bases and J dropped 0 bases, with 5 bases sitting between them. CDR3: CASRDSNTGELFF. CDR3 nucleotide sequence: TGTGCCAGCAGGGACTCGAACACCGGGGAGCTGTTTTTT.

Points on this clone: The identical CDR3 is also encoded by other nucleotide sequences in the sample. V gene TRBV6-2 or TRBV6-3 combines with J gene TRBJ1-1; D is unresolved. V gave up 2 bases and J gave up 1 base, with 8 bases separating them. This CDR3 spans 14 amino acids. Germline CDR1 MNHEY, CDR2 SVGEGT. This chain's CDR3 is CASSYGKGNTEAFF. The CDR3 DNA reads as TGTGCCAGCAGTTACGGAAAAGGGAACACTGAAGCTTTCTTT.

The rearrangement uses TRBV10-1 and TRBJ2-2; 8 nucleotides agree with TRBD2. This CDR3 contains 14 residues. Germline CDR1 and CDR2: WNHNN and SYGVQD (reference sequence). Unmatched junction bases numbered 6, after V lost 6 bases and J lost 6 bases. The CDR3: CASSDAGGPGELFF. CDR3 bases: TGCGCCAGCAGCGACGCGGGGGGCCCCGGGGAGCTGTTTTTT.

The chain has TRBV19 and TRBJ2-1, with D possibly called TRBD1 or TRBD2 (6 bases each). Germline V gene data show CDR1 as LNHDA and CDR2 as SQIVND (reference sequence). The CDR3 has 15 residues. V dropped 1 base and J dropped 1 base, with 8 bases sitting between them. CDR3: CASSIGGGSYNEQFF. CDR3 coding DNA: TGTGCCAGTAGTATAGGAGGGGGGTCCTACAATGAGCAGTTCTTC.

The chain is built from TRBV7-9 and TRBJ2-6, with D possibly TRBD1 on 6 matching bases. The CDR3 spans 16 residues. Trimming pared 3 bases from V and 4 bases from J, leaving 13 bases between. Looked up from germline, CDR1 is SEHNR and CDR2 is FQNEAQ (reference sequence). This CDR3 reads CASSFGGSTGANVLTF. The CDR3 DNA follows: TGTGCCAGCAGCTTTGGGGGCAGTACAGGGGCCAACGTCCTGACTTTC. The variable domain in full, with the rest retrieved from reference TRBV7-9 and TRBJ2-6, is DTGVSQNPRHKITKRGQNVTFRCDPISEHNRLYWYRQTLGQGPEFLTYFQNEAQLEKSRLLSDRFSAERPKGSFSTLEIQRTEQGDSAMYLCASSFGGSTGANVLTFGAGSRLTVL.

V gene TRBV4-3 combines with J gene TRBJ2-7, with D perhaps TRBD1 or TRBD2 (5 bases each). The germline V gene has CDR1 LGHNA and CDR2 YSLEER. CDR3 length: 13 residues. V lost 4 bases to trimming and J lost 5 bases, with 12 bases between them. The CDR3 sequence: CASSPGRPNEQYF. DNA of the CDR3: TGCGCCAGCAGCCCGGGACGTCCTAACGAGCAGTACTTC.

The genes are TRBV24-1 and TRBJ2-5, with unresolved D. Trimming removed 3 bases from V and 1 base from J, with 14 bases in between. The CDR3 has 16 amino acids. The V gene's germline CDR1 is KGHDR and CDR2 SFDVKD. Here the CDR3 reads CATSDEGKFGQETQYF. CDR3 DNA: TGTGCCACCAGTGATGAAGGGAAGTTTGGCCAAGAGACCCAGTACTTC.

This rearrangement joins TRBV6-5 to TRBJ2-3; a possible D gene is TRBD2 (6 bases). This CDR3 is 14 amino acids long. Germline values: CDR1 MNHEY, CDR2 SVGAGI. Trimming pared 7 bases from V and 4 bases from J, leaving 15 bases between. CDR3 bases: TGTGCCAGCACCCCGGGAGTCCCTGCAGATACGCAGTATTTT. Residues: CASTPGVPADTQYF.

The chain has TRBV6-5 and TRBJ1-3, with 8 bases aligning to TRBD1. CDR1 is MNHEY, CDR2 SVGAGI, per germline. Germline trimming cut 7 bases from V and 3 bases from J; bases unmatched to any gene: 5. There are 14 residues in the CDR3. Here the CDR3 reads CASKKTGGGNTIYF. CDR3 nucleotides: TGTGCCAGCAAAAAAACAGGGGGTGGAAACACCATATATTTT.

The V gene is TRBV7-6, the J gene TRBJ1-1, with TRBD1 matching over 8 bases. The CDR3 is 18 residues long. In germline, CDR1 is SGHVS, CDR2 FNYEAQ. V lost 1 base and J lost 0; bases outside the gene matches: 10. This CDR3 is CASSLVPPDRAMNTEAFF. The CDR3 coding sequence is TGTGCCAGCAGCTTAGTCCCTCCGGACAGGGCAATGAACACTGAAGCTTTCTTT.

The rearrangement uses TRBV7-9 and TRBJ1-3; D remains unclear. V lost 7 bases and J 9 bases, leaving 10 bases between the germline ends. Germline lookup yields CDR1 SEHNR and CDR2 FQNEAQ (reference sequence). There are 11 residues in the CDR3. This CDR3 reads CASTYMSTIYF. CDR3 DNA sequence: TGTGCCAGCACGTACATGTCCACCATATATTTT.

The rearrangement joins TRBV9 to TRBJ1-4; D is uncertain. Germline CDR1 SGDLS, CDR2 YYNGEE. There are 13 residues in the CDR3. V was clipped by 0 bases and J by 6 bases, with 6 bases between them. As DNA, the CDR3 is TGTGCCAGCAGCGTAGGGGTAGATGAAAAACTGTTTTTT. Translation: CASSVGVDEKLFF.

This clone was seen more than once but under ten times. The chain recombines TRBV5-8 with TRBJ1-6, with D perhaps TRBD1 (6 bases). This CDR3 comprises 12 residues. Trimming left V 2 bases short and J 9 bases short, with 6 bases between. From germline, CDR1 is SGHTS and CDR2 YDEGEE. The CDR3 nucleotides are TGTGCCAGCAGCTTCAGGGGTTCACCCCTCCACTTT. It encodes CASSFRGSPLHF.

The J gene is TRBJ2-7, the V gene TRBV20-1; D unclear. This CDR3 contains 15 residues. V was cut by 3 bases and J by 2 bases, with 17 bases left in between. From germline, CDR1 is DFQATT and CDR2 SNEGSKA (reference sequence). The CDR3 reads CSASDFQRTAYEQYF. For the CDR3, the DNA is TGCAGTGCTAGTGATTTCCAGAGGACCGCCTACGAGCAGTACTTC.

A note on this clone: Within the sample, other DNA sequences also encode this same CDR3. The V gene is TRBV12-3 or TRBV12-4, the J gene TRBJ1-1, with D uncertain. The V and J ends lost 2 bases and 7 bases respectively, with 5 bases between them. The CDR3 is made up of 11 amino acids. The CDR3 reads CASSLRGEAFF. The CDR3 bases are TGTGCCAGCAGTTTACGTGGTGAAGCTTTCTTT.

This clone was picked up one time. This rearrangement joins TRBV24-1 to TRBJ2-3; tentative D call: TRBD2 (6 bases). The CDR3 has 15 amino acids. Germline CDR1 KGHDR, CDR2 SFDVKD. The V gene lost 5 bases and the J gene lost 1 base, with 12 bases spanning the gap. The CDR3 region has the DNA TGTGCCACCAGTGTGGGGGGAGAGGGCACAGATACGCAGTATTTT. Translated: CATSVGGEGTDTQYF.

The gene calls are TRBV2 and TRBJ1-1, with a tentative D call TRBD1 (5 bases). Germline V lookup: CDR1 SNHLY, CDR2 FYNNEI. V was pared by 6 bases and J by 0 bases, with 8 bases between. The CDR3 is 13 residues long. The CDR3 reads CASRKGLNTEAFF. DNA of the CDR3: TGTGCCAGCAGAAAGGGGTTGAACACTGAAGCTTTCTTT.